The 8 T cell receptor beta chains below all came from one sample that was sequenced in a study of vaccination and CD4 T cells after COVID-19. Treatment here: approximately 11-day PBMC culture with coronavirus spike peptide pools or control peptides (ViraFEST assay). Sequenced with the Oncomine TCR Beta short-read assay was DNA taken from cultured CD4+ T cells. TCRdb re-analysed the PCR reads in MiXCR, keeping a single row per CDR3 protein. The sample includes approximately 12,000 distinct CDR3 sequences, 35% to 45% of them seen just once. The antigens for these receptors are not known. Sequencing was done on a sample of cultured CD4+ T cells from blood. Every receptor here comes from a human donor with COVID-19.

The chain combines TRBV10-1 with TRBJ2-2; D is uncertain. The CDR3 length is 14 residues. The germline gives CDR1 WNHNN, CDR2 SYGVQD (reference sequence). The V end was cut by 6 bases, the J end by 0 bases, with 8 bases between. CDR3 sequence reads: CASSPTANTGELFF. CDR3 DNA: TGCGCCAGCAGCCCGACTGCGAACACCGGGGAGCTGTTTTTT.

The rearrangement joins TRBV24-1 to TRBJ1-5; maybe TRBD1 (5 bases). Trimming shortened V by 4 bases and J by 9 bases, and 18 bases separated the two germline ends. Germline-derived CDR1 and CDR2 are KGHDR and SFDVKD. The CDR3 has 15 residues. The CDR3 DNA reads TGTGCCACCAGTGACCCAGGGCAGGGTCTTGGGCCCCAGCATTTT. Translation: CATSDPGQGLGPQHF.

V and J are TRBV5-4 and TRBJ2-5; D is perhaps TRBD1 (5 bases). CDR1 SGHNT and CDR2 YYREEE come from the germline V gene (reference sequence). Trimming cost V 1 base and J 4 bases, with 11 bases left between them. The CDR3 covers 14 residues. CDR3 sequence reads: CASSLSAGLETQYF. The CDR3, as DNA: TGTGCCAGCAGCTTGAGTGCAGGGTTAGAGACCCAGTACTTC.

V and J are TRBV7-2 and TRBJ2-7, with D tentatively TRBD2 (5 bases). The V gene's germline CDR1 is SGHTA and CDR2 FQGNSA. Trimming removed 8 bases at V and 3 bases at J, with 14 bases between. The CDR3 runs to 13 residues. DNA for the CDR3: TGTGCCAGCTCAAGGGCTAGCAGCTACGAGCAGTACTTC. Protein sequence: CASSRASSYEQYF.

This clonotype was seen more than once but under ten times. CDR3 in amino acids: CSASNPGGWTEAFF. In DNA, the CDR3 is TGCAGTGCTAGTAACCCAGGGGGTTGGACTGAAGCTTTCTTT. The chain joins TRBV20-1 to TRBJ1-1; 7 bases align to TRBD1. Germline loops: CDR1 DFQATT, CDR2 SNEGSKA (reference sequence). The CDR3 is 14 amino acids. The J segment lost 5 bases and the V segment lost 3 bases, leaving 9 bases of the junction unmatched.

V gene TRBV7-2 combines with J gene TRBJ2-1, with 10 nucleotides matching TRBD1. With V trimmed by 4 bases and J by 4 bases, 4 bases remained unmatched. Germline V CDR1 and CDR2: SGHTA, FQGNSA. This CDR3 spans 15 amino acids. In DNA form, the CDR3 reads TGTGCCAGCAGCTGGGGACAGGGGCAATACAATGAGCAGTTCTTC. Translation: CASSWGQGQYNEQFF.

In its sample, this clonotype is medium-sized (0.01 to 0.1%). V is TRBV7-8 and J is TRBJ2-7; perhaps TRBD2 as D (5 bases). Germline CDR1 SGHVS, CDR2 FQNEAQ. Trimming cost V 1 base and J 2 bases, with 15 bases left between them. The CDR3 is 16 residues long. In DNA, the CDR3 is TGTGCCAGCAGCTTAGTAGGTTCTAGCTTGGCCTACGAGCAGTACTTC. Protein sequence: CASSLVGSSLAYEQYF.

The CDR3 bases are TGTGCCAGCAAACAACAGGGCCGACCAAATCAGCCCCAGCATTTT. This translates into CASKQQGRPNQPQHF. The chain joins TRBV6-1 to TRBJ1-5; possibly TRBD1 for D (6 bases). Germline CDR1 is MNHNS and CDR2 is SASEGT. CDR3 length: 15 residues. With 7 bases removed from V and 4 bases from J, the gap between germline ends came to 17 bases.